The T cell receptor (beta chain) under discussion was sequenced for a study of T cells in Graves' hyperthyroidism and ophthalmopathy. Study findings and constraints: A model of 13 V-J pairs discriminated ophthalmopathy from stable hyperthyroidism.

Trimming at V came to 4 bases and at J to 4 bases, leaving 3 bases not matched to a gene. Germline CDR1 reads SGHTA; CDR2 reads FQGNSA. The CDR3 totals 14 residues. This clonotype was seen many times. What it recognizes is unknown. The CDR3 regions of TCR beta were amplified from RNA transcripts. Using the HTBI primer set, a first-round RT-PCR was run on the TCR CDR3. TCRdb independently ran MiXCR on the multiplex PCR reads; one entry per CDR3 protein. The sample records over 550,000 distinct CDR3 sequences, 16% being singletons. Sequenced input: blood. The TCR comes from a woman younger than 35 with Graves' hyperthyroidism. The chain joins TRBV7-2 to TRBJ2-3; 9 bases align to TRBD2. The CDR3 DNA is TGTGCCAGCAGCTCAACTAGCGGGCCAGATACGCAGTATTTT. This sequence encodes CASSSTSGPDTQYF.